This is a list of T cell receptor beta chains from one sample in a study of cytomegalovirus exposure and HLA in healthy donors. Sequencing was performed with immunoSEQ multiplex PCR; in TCRdb, only in-frame clones are kept and a portion is missing. In the table there are 55,000 to 85,000 clones, about 61% of which are singletons. The specimen sequenced was PBMCs. All receptors come from a woman aged 45-60 years in good health and CMV-seronegative. Each CDR3 is given with its conserved first and last residue. D genes are given only for firm matches. Clone sizes are given selectively: once, few, many, or a class where the clone is expanded.

d_gene	v_gene	j_gene	abundance	CDR3aa	CDR3nt
TRBD2	TRBV4-3	TRBJ2-7	NA	CASSQDSLAGENYEQYF	TGCGCCAGCAGCCAAGATTCTTTGGCGGGAGAGAACTACGAGCAGTACTTC
NA	TRBV2	TRBJ1-2	NA	CASQFQGVGGYTF	TGTGCCAGCCAATTCCAGGGTGTAGGTGGCTACACCTTC
NA	TRBV4-2	TRBJ2-1	NA	CASSQGQSGTYYNEQFF	TGTGCCAGCAGCCAAGGTCAGTCGGGGACTTACTACAATGAGCAGTTCTTC
TRBD2	TRBV29-1	TRBJ2-7	many	CSVASGDYEQYF	TGCAGCGTTGCAAGCGGGGACTACGAGCAGTACTTC
NA	TRBV15	TRBJ1-5	NA	CATSREWGGPQHF	TGTGCCACCAGCAGAGAATGGGGCGGCCCCCAGCATTTT
NA	TRBV6-6	TRBJ1-1	NA	CASSYSRSGTEAFF	TGTGCCAGCAGTTACTCGAGATCAGGCACTGAAGCTTTCTTT
TRBD1	TRBV2	TRBJ1-2	NA	CASSRTGGINGYTF	TGTGCCAGCAGTAGGACAGGGGGTATCAATGGCTACACCTTC
NA	TRBV5-1	TRBJ2-1	NA	CASSLGREKFF	TGCGCCAGCAGCTTGGGGAGGGAGAAGTTCTTC
NA	TRBV2	TRBJ2-7	NA	CASSVQGSRYEQYF	TGTGCCAGCAGTGTACAGGGCAGTCGGTACGAGCAGTACTTC
NA	TRBV27	TRBJ1-2	NA	CASTPRPNSYGYTF	TGTGCCAGTACCCCCAGGCCCAATTCATATGGCTACACCTTC
TRBD2	TRBV5-4	TRBJ2-1	NA	CASSRTSGSSYNEQFF	TGTGCCAGCAGCAGGACTAGCGGGAGCTCCTACAATGAGCAGTTCTTC
NA	TRBV5-4	TRBJ2-1	NA	CASSLDPLSSYNEQFF	TGTGCCAGCAGCCTAGACCCGCTGAGCTCCTACAATGAGCAGTTCTTC
NA	TRBV5-1	TRBJ2-3	NA	CASSLLGADTQYF	TGCGCCAGCAGCTTGCTGGGAGCAGATACGCAGTATTTT
TRBD1	TRBV9	TRBJ2-7	NA	CASSTTGQGFGEQYF	TGTGCCAGCAGCACTACGGGACAGGGTTTCGGGGAGCAGTACTTC
NA	TRBV27	TRBJ1-5	NA	CASSLRWISDQPQHF	TGTGCCAGCAGTTTGAGGTGGATAAGCGATCAGCCCCAGCATTTT
NA	TRBV2	TRBJ1-5	NA	CASRQRQGNNQPQHF	TGTGCCAGCAGGCAAAGGCAGGGAAACAATCAGCCCCAGCATTTT
NA	TRBV5-6	TRBJ1-1	NA	CASSLAAVVRRGRRTFF	TGTGCCAGCAGCTTGGCCGCGGTAGTCAGGCGGGGTAGGAGGACTTTCTTT
NA	TRBV14	TRBJ2-1	NA	CASSRYPTGEQFF	TGTGCCAGCAGCCGATATCCAACCGGTGAGCAGTTCTTC
TRBD1	TRBV5-1	TRBJ2-2	NA	CASGTDLTGELFF	TGCGCCAGCGGGACAGACCTCACCGGGGAGCTGTTTTTT
NA	TRBV5-1	TRBJ2-7	few	CASSVPASVRGEQYF	TGCGCCAGCAGCGTGCCGGCTAGCGTTCGAGGGGAGCAGTACTTC
NA	TRBV6-5	TRBJ1-2	few	CASSDTGRGYGYTF	TGTGCCAGCAGTGATACAGGGCGTGGCTATGGCTACACCTTC
TRBD2	TRBV5-1	TRBJ2-1	many	CASSLVLAGGPIEQFF	TGCGCCAGCAGCTTGGTACTAGCGGGAGGGCCTATTGAGCAGTTCTTC
NA	TRBV5-6	TRBJ1-1	NA	CASSRLGVNTEAFF	TGTGCCAGCAGCCGGCTGGGCGTGAACACTGAAGCTTTCTTT
NA	TRBV5-6	TRBJ1-2	once	CASSLSRTLGGYTF	TGTGCCAGCAGCTTGAGCCGTACTTTGGGCGGCTACACCTTC
TRBD2	TRBV5-6	TRBJ2-7	few	CASSMTSGSYEQYF	TGTGCCAGCAGCATGACTAGCGGGAGCTACGAGCAGTACTTC
NA	TRBV9	TRBJ1-4	few	CASKTGMMDNEKLFF	TGTGCCAGTAAAACAGGGATGATGGATAATGAAAAACTGTTTTTT
TRBD2	TRBV13	TRBJ2-7	NA	CASSLGWGRDYYEQYF	TGTGCCAGCAGCTTAGGCTGGGGACGGGACTATTACGAGCAGTACTTC
NA	TRBV10-1	TRBJ1-5	few	CASSVGGNQPQHF	TGCGCCAGCAGCGTCGGGGGCAATCAGCCCCAGCATTTT
NA	TRBV7-9	TRBJ1-5	few	CASSLQGTDQPQHF	TGTGCCAGCAGCTTACAGGGTACGGATCAGCCCCAGCATTTT
NA	TRBV7-2	TRBJ1-2	NA	CASSSSREDGYTF	TGTGCCAGCAGCTCCAGCAGGGAGGATGGCTACACCTTC
TRBD1	TRBV9	TRBJ1-4	NA	CASSVSGTVNEKLFF	TGTGCCAGCAGCGTGTCCGGGACAGTTAATGAAAAACTGTTTTTT
TRBD1	TRBV28	TRBJ2-1	NA	CASSPGGQGSYNEQFF	TGTGCCAGCAGTCCTGGAGGACAGGGGAGCTACAATGAGCAGTTCTTC
NA	TRBV19	TRBJ2-3	NA	CASSAQGRGTDTQYF	TGTGCTAGTAGTGCCCAGGGGAGAGGCACAGATACGCAGTATTTT
TRBD1	TRBV4-3	TRBJ1-1	NA	CASSQEMQGDTEAFF	TGCGCCAGCAGCCAAGAAATGCAGGGGGATACTGAAGCTTTCTTT
NA	TRBV30	TRBJ1-1	NA	CAWSVLTEAFF	TGTGCCTGGAGTGTACTCACTGAAGCTTTCTTT
TRBD2	TRBV6-5	TRBJ2-3	NA	CASSFGRSVYTQYF	TGTGCCAGCAGCTTCGGGAGGTCCGTTTATACGCAGTATTTT
TRBD2	TRBV6-5	TRBJ2-1	NA	CASSYGTSSYNEQFF	TGTGCCAGCAGTTATGGGACTAGCTCCTACAATGAGCAGTTCTTC
TRBD1	TRBV11-2	TRBJ2-1	few	CASSRRGQGSNEQFF	TGTGCCAGCAGCCGCCGCGGACAGGGTAGTAATGAGCAGTTCTTC
TRBD1	TRBV10-3	TRBJ2-6	NA	CAISESTRTGGSLRGANVLTF	TGTGCCATCAGTGAGTCGACCCGGACAGGGGGCTCCTTGCGAGGGGCCAACGTCCTGACTTTC
NA	TRBV5-1	TRBJ1-2	NA	CASSPTGGDYGYTF	TGCGCCAGCAGCCCCACTGGGGGGGACTATGGCTACACCTTC
NA	TRBV5-6	TRBJ1-1	NA	CASSFRAEAFF	TGTGCCAGCAGCTTCCGGGCTGAAGCTTTCTTT
TRBD2	TRBV28	TRBJ2-7	few	CASWGGTRQYF	TGTGCCAGCTGGGGGGGGACGAGGCAGTACTTC